The rows below give T cell receptor beta chains drawn from one sample of a study of T cell responses to AZD1222 COVID-19 vaccine. The table came from immunoSEQ multiplex PCR; TCRdb's copy has only in-frame clones and leaves some out. The table includes about 140,000 clones, approximately 90% detected once. Source: peripheral blood, taken on day 0 of AZD1222 vaccination. The receptors were gathered from an adult in good health. The CDR3 runs from the conserved cysteine through the conserved F or W. The D gene is left open where the match is weak.

D gene,V gene,J gene,CDR3 protein
-,TRBV19,TRBJ2-5,CASSIWGGNQETQYF
-,TRBV6-1,TRBJ1-2,CASSERRAGGYTF
-,TRBV5-1,TRBJ1-2,CASKPRTATGTNYGYTF
-,TRBV7-6,TRBJ2-3,CASSLTDTQYF
-,TRBV2,TRBJ1-1,CASTADTNTEAFF
TRBD1,TRBV19,TRBJ2-2,CASSPGTGATGELFF
-,TRBV2,TRBJ2-7,CASRRDSIPEQYF
-,TRBV20-1,TRBJ1-1,CSASTGNTEAFF
-,TRBV30,TRBJ1-1,CAWSVKANTEAFF
TRBD1,TRBV29-1,TRBJ2-3,CSGRQGLRLGTDTQYF
TRBD2,TRBV7-9,TRBJ2-3,CASSLVQGLEVDTQYF
TRBD2,TRBV7-8,TRBJ2-5,CASSPTWTSAGETQYF
-,TRBV18,TRBJ2-1,CASSPPGGAHGDEQFF
-,TRBV2,TRBJ1-5,CASMRYGPQHF
-,TRBV24-1,TRBJ2-2,CATSDRPGVTAIGPGELFF
-,TRBV30,TRBJ2-5,CAWSVWQEGETQYF
TRBD1,TRBV9,TRBJ2-7,CASSAKIGQGAGYEQYF
-,TRBV5-4,TRBJ2-7,CASSVGVGPYEQYF
TRBD1,TRBV24-1,TRBJ1-4,CATSDSGQGAWKLFF
TRBD1,TRBV5-4,TRBJ1-4,CASSMTGSEKLFF
TRBD1,TRBV19,TRBJ1-2,CASTPGRDSARANYGYTF
TRBD2,TRBV5-4,TRBJ2-1,CASSDPGLAGGLSSYNEQFF
-,TRBV5-5,TRBJ1-6,CASSLEVGKVNSPLHF
TRBD1,TRBV2,TRBJ1-5,CASRKQGNSNQPQHF
-,TRBV3-1/TRBV3-2,TRBJ2-5,CASSTRGETQYF
-,TRBV3-1/TRBV3-2,TRBJ2-1,CASSQGLGSFF
-,TRBV3-1/TRBV3-2,TRBJ2-2,CASSHLGNTGELFF
-,TRBV14,TRBJ1-6,CASSQRSKGPLHF
-,TRBV10-2,TRBJ2-2,CASIGARTGELFF
TRBD2,TRBV6-5,TRBJ2-5,CASVQRGQETQYF
TRBD1,TRBV24-1,TRBJ2-1,CATSDGQGGNEQFF
-,TRBV2,TRBJ1-2,CASSPLGGEEGYTF
-,TRBV5-1,TRBJ1-4,CASSRTAGEKLFF
TRBD1,TRBV11-2,TRBJ1-4,CASSTTTGGIEKLFF
-,TRBV6-5,TRBJ1-2,CASSQTANYGYTF
-,TRBV2,TRBJ2-7,CARKYGGEQYF
-,TRBV7-2,TRBJ2-3,CASSLTDTQYF
-,TRBV7-9,TRBJ1-3,CASSPDGDSGNTIYF
TRBD2,TRBV3-1/TRBV3-2,TRBJ2-1,CASSQDGTSGGILYNEQFF
-,TRBV4-1,TRBJ1-5,CASSSALLWSNQPQHF
-,TRBV27,TRBJ2-4,CASAGLEGIQYF
-,TRBV5-1,TRBJ1-6,CASSLDSAGENSPLHF
-,TRBV9,TRBJ1-2,CASSVATHNYGYTF
-,TRBV7-9,TRBJ1-1,CASSLGQQEAFF
-,TRBV2,TRBJ1-1,CASFRGGQVNTEAFF
TRBD1,TRBV2,TRBJ2-1,CASLGVRGPGNEQFF
-,TRBV28,TRBJ1-2,CASSFMAYGYTF
-,TRBV6-5,TRBJ1-3,CASSPHGRTRNTIYF
TRBD1,TRBV18,TRBJ1-2,CASSPTAIRDRGPEGYTF
TRBD2,TRBV28,TRBJ2-5,CASGTSGWETQYF
-,TRBV28,TRBJ1-2,CASSRGYGYTF
-,TRBV3-1/TRBV3-2,TRBJ2-5,CASSQTPPRGGETQYF
TRBD2,TRBV28,TRBJ2-2,CASRSQGWVAGKTGELFF
-,TRBV5-6,TRBJ2-7,CASSPVQGGTYEQYF
TRBD1,TRBV11-2,TRBJ1-4,CASRLGGGEKLFF
-,TRBV5-1,TRBJ1-1,CASSRDETEAFF
-,TRBV6-5,TRBJ2-7,CASSYSNEQYF
-,TRBV30,TRBJ1-1,CAWLGTWNTEAFF
-,TRBV7-8,TRBJ2-3,CASSPLGDTQYF
-,TRBV7-2,TRBJ2-3,CASSLVGPLTDTQYF